These 18 T cell receptor beta chains were sequenced from one sample in a study of beta chain features in type 1 diabetes. Study outcomes and limitations: People with Type 1 diabetes carried modestly yet significantly shorter TCRB CDR3s in all four CD4+ subsets.

Expressed TCRB transcripts were sequenced, since all the RNA that had been isolated was reverse transcribed. Measured with immunoSEQ multiplex PCR; TCRdb has only the in-frame clones, and not every one. The data hold more than 550,000 clones, with around 15% observed a single time. Their antigen targets remain unknown. Sample: naive CD4+ T cells from blood. Source of these receptors: a man aged 18 to 29 with type 1 diabetes.

This chain links TRBV6-5 with TRBJ2-5, with a weak D call TRBD1 (6 bases). V dropped 5 bases and J dropped 10 bases, with 17 bases sitting between them. This CDR3 contains 13 residues. Germline V gives CDR1 MNHEY, CDR2 SVGAGI. The CDR3 here is CASSEIDRGGQYF. The CDR3 DNA sequence: TGTGCCAGCAGTGAAATCGACAGAGGGGGCCAGTACTTC.

This clone appeared a few times. This chain links TRBV4-3 with TRBJ1-1; D is undetermined. The CDR3 spans 14 residues. The germline CDR1 and CDR2 sequences are LGHNA and YSLEER. V was shortened by 3 bases and J by 7 bases, with 15 bases between the two germline ends. CDR3 in DNA: TGCGCCAGCAGCCATTCTATTTCCCGTAATGAAGCTTTCTTT. The encoded protein is CASSHSISRNEAFF.

The chain carries TRBV5-1 and TRBJ2-1; 8 nucleotides align to TRBD2. The germline V gene has CDR1 SGHRS and CDR2 YFSETQ. V lost 0 bases, J lost 2 bases, and 7 bases stayed unmatched. This CDR3 has 17 residues. The CDR3 loop is CASSLAGGPDPYNEQFF. CDR3 nucleotides: TGCGCCAGCAGCTTGGCGGGAGGGCCCGATCCCTACAATGAGCAGTTCTTC.

This chain connects TRBV30 to TRBJ1-5; no firm D call. Trimming shortened V by 2 bases and J by 7 bases, and 15 bases separated the two germline ends. CDR1 GTSNPN and CDR2 SVGIG come from the germline V gene (reference sequence). This CDR3 comprises 14 residues. The DNA for the CDR3 is TGTGCCTGGAGTCCTACCGACTCAAGGCAGCCCCAGCATTTT. Its translation is CAWSPTDSRQPQHF.

This clone was seen only a few times. This chain links TRBV29-1 with TRBJ2-7; D remains unclear. The V gene lost 2 bases and the J gene lost 0 bases, with 5 bases spanning the gap. The CDR3 is made up of 12 amino acids. In germline, CDR1 is SQVTM, CDR2 ANQGSEA. The CDR3 region is CSVERDSYEQYF. CDR3 nucleotide sequence: TGCAGCGTTGAAAGGGACTCCTACGAGCAGTACTTC.

The chain is built from TRBV9 and TRBJ2-5; D ambiguous. Germline CDR1 and CDR2: SGDLS and YYNGEE. The CDR3 extends over 12 amino acids. V lost 0 bases, J lost 7 bases, and 7 bases lay in between. Here the CDR3 DNA reads TGTGCCAGCAGCGTAGATTTGGGGACCCAGTACTTC. Residues: CASSVDLGTQYF.

In this sample, this clone turned up a few times. The V and J genes are TRBV30 and TRBJ2-3, with 8 bases fitting TRBD2. The germline V gene encodes CDR1 GTSNPN and CDR2 SVGIG (reference sequence). The length of the CDR3 is 15 residues. V dropped 2 bases and J dropped 1; count of bases not matched to a gene: 5. CDR3 amino acids: CAWSSSGPGTDTQYF. As DNA, the CDR3 is TGTGCCTGGAGTTCTAGCGGGCCCGGCACAGATACGCAGTATTTT.

This clone appeared a few times. The V gene is TRBV10-3, the J gene TRBJ1-1; no clear D. This CDR3 has 14 amino acids. Germline assignment: CDR1 ENHRY and CDR2 SYGVKD. V was clipped by 0 bases and J by 1 base, with 6 bases between them. DNA of the CDR3: TGTGCCATCAGTGAGTCGCAGACGAACACTGAAGCTTTCTTT. It codes for CAISESQTNTEAFF.

This chain joins TRBV13 and TRBJ1-1; 10 positions agree with TRBD1. Trimming took 5 bases from V and 7 from J; bases not matched to a gene: 10. Per the germline V gene, CDR1 is PRHDT and CDR2 is FYEKMQ (reference sequence). The CDR3 is 15 residues long. Here the CDR3 reads CASSLRDRGGIEAFF. As DNA, the CDR3 is TGTGCCAGCAGCCTGCGGGACAGGGGAGGAATTGAAGCTTTCTTT.

This clone was detected a few times. The chain combines TRBV29-1 with TRBJ2-7, with D perhaps assigned TRBD1 or TRBD2 (6 bases each). Looked up from germline, CDR1 is SQVTM and CDR2 is ANQGSEA. The V and J ends lost 4 bases and 2 bases respectively, with 12 bases between them. This CDR3 is built from 13 residues. The CDR3 bases are TGCAGCGTTGTGGGGGGCTCAGCCTACGAGCAGTACTTC. Translation gives CSVVGGSAYEQYF.

The chain is built from TRBV6-1 and TRBJ1-4; D may be TRBD1 (6 bases). Looked up from germline, CDR1 is MNHNS and CDR2 is SASEGT. V was pared by 1 base and J by 4 bases, with 7 bases between. The CDR3 sequence is 14 residues long. CDR3 in amino acids: CASSEDRVNEKLFF. The CDR3, as DNA: TGTGCCAGCAGTGAAGACAGGGTTAATGAAAAACTGTTTTTT.

This chain uses TRBV5-6 with TRBJ2-7, with D possibly matching TRBD1 (5 bases). The ends were cut back, 4 bases at V and 0 bases at J, with 11 bases in the middle. There are 14 residues in the CDR3. The germline gives CDR1 SGHDT, CDR2 YYEEEE. CDR3 in amino acids: CASSVDRISYEQYF. CDR3 nucleotides: TGTGCCAGCAGCGTAGACAGAATCTCCTACGAGCAGTACTTC.

This clone turned up a few times. The same CDR3 can be traced to other DNA sequences in this sample. The chain carries TRBV7-9 and TRBJ1-1; no clear D gene. The CDR3 runs 11 residues. Germline V CDR1 and CDR2: SEHNR, FQNEAQ (reference sequence). Trimming stripped 5 bases from V and 2 bases from J, with 3 bases between. Written as DNA, the CDR3 is TGTGCCAGCAGCCAAAACACTGAAGCTTTCTTT. Its translation is CASSQNTEAFF. Based on the CDR3 plus reference TRBV7-9 and TRBJ1-1, the full variable domain is DTGVSQNPRHKITKRGQNVTFRCDPISEHNRLYWYRQTLGQGPEFLTYFQNEAQLEKSRLLSDRFSAERPKGSFSTLEIQRTEQGDSAMYLCASSQNTEAFFGQGTRLTVV.

The chain is built from TRBV7-2 and TRBJ2-6; 7 nucleotides line up with TRBD2. The ends lost 2 bases at V and 2 bases at J; junction bases unmatched: 0. The CDR3 is 15 residues long. The V gene's germline CDR1 is SGHTA and CDR2 FQGNSA. The CDR3 loop reads CASSLRGAGANVLTF. The DNA of the CDR3 is TGTGCCAGCAGCTTACGGGGGGCTGGGGCCAACGTCCTGACTTTC.

The table lists this clone with a few counts. This chain uses TRBV14 with TRBJ2-5; maybe TRBD1 (6 bases). Looked up from germline, CDR1 is SGHDN and CDR2 is FVKESK. Trimming cost V 4 bases and J 1 base, with 13 bases left between them. The CDR3 contains 15 residues. The DNA of the CDR3 is TGTGCCAGCAGCCCCACTACGGACAGCCAAGAGACCCAGTACTTC. Encoded protein: CASSPTTDSQETQYF. The full variable domain, completed using reference TRBV14 and TRBJ2-5, is EAGVTQFPSHSVIEKGQTVTLRCDPISGHDNLYWYRRVMGKEIKFLLHFVKESKQDESGMPNNRFLAERTGGTYSTLKVQPAELEDSGVYFCASSPTTDSQETQYFGPGTRLLVL.

This clone was seen more than once but under ten times. This chain uses TRBV7-2 with TRBJ2-3; tentatively, D is TRBD2 (5 bases). The germline V gene encodes CDR1 SGHTA and CDR2 FQGNSA. V gave up 2 bases and J gave up 4 bases, with 16 bases separating them. This CDR3 is 16 amino acids long. Here the CDR3 DNA reads TGTGCCAGCAGCTTAATTGGAGGTCACGGCGCAGATACGCAGTATTTT. Its translation is CASSLIGGHGADTQYF.

The rearrangement uses TRBV9 and TRBJ2-3; 8 positions match TRBD1. There are 19 residues in the CDR3. Germline-derived CDR1 and CDR2 are SGDLS and YYNGEE. Germline trimming cut 0 bases from V and 2 bases from J; bases unmatched to any gene: 14. The CDR3 DNA reads TGTGCCAGCAGCGTAGCGGGACAGGTGACAGGGAGAACCACAGATACGCAGTATTTT. Translated: CASSVAGQVTGRTTDTQYF. The entire variable domain, with the rest obtained from reference TRBV9 and TRBJ2-3, is as follows: DSGVTQTPKHLITATGQRVTLRCSPRSGDLSVYWYQQSLDQGLQFLIQYYNGEERAKGNILERFSAQQFPDLHSELNLSSLELGDSALYFCASSVAGQVTGRTTDTQYFGPGTRLTVL.

The J gene is TRBJ2-1, the V gene TRBV7-3; perhaps TRBD2 as D (5 bases). In germline, CDR1 is SGHTA, CDR2 FQGTGA. The CDR3 is 17 residues long. Trimming pared 2 bases from V and 8 bases from J, leaving 22 bases between. CDR3 sequence reads: CASSLALAPKDPYEQFF. CDR3 bases: TGTGCCAGCAGCTTAGCCCTAGCACCGAAGGACCCCTATGAGCAGTTCTTC.